These T cell receptor beta chains were read from a single sample in a study of T cell responses to AZD1222 COVID-19 vaccine. Generated by immunoSEQ multiplex PCR, the TCRdb table keeps only in-frame clones and is missing some. The sample carries more than 140,000 clones, around 90% recorded once. The specimen comprised peripheral blood, sampled on day 0 of AZD1222 vaccination. Receptor source: an adult in good health. The CDR3 runs from the conserved cysteine through the conserved F or W. The order of the fields is J gene, CDR3 length, clone size, V gene, D gene, CDR3 protein, CDR3 DNA. A D gene is named only where the DNA matches it firmly. Clone size appears in some rows only: once, few, many, or a class for an expanded clone.

>TRBJ2-2|15|NA|TRBV2|NA
CASSEERWNTGELFF
TGTGCCAGCAGTGAAGAAAGGTGGAACACCGGGGAGCTGTTTTTT
>TRBJ1-4|14|once|TRBV30|NA
CAWSVGTTNEKLFF
TGTGCCTGGAGTGTGGGAACAACTAATGAAAAACTGTTTTTT
>TRBJ2-1|20|NA|TRBV6-2/TRBV6-3|TRBD2
CASSPGTSGRAFKRKDEQFF
TGTGCCAGCAGTCCAGGGACTAGCGGGAGGGCCTTTAAAAGAAAGGATGAGCAGTTCTTC
>TRBJ2-3|16|NA|TRBV11-1|NA
CASSLRAGGSTDTQYF
TGTGCCAGCAGCTTACGGGCAGGGGGGAGCACAGATACGCAGTATTTT
>TRBJ1-1|14|once|TRBV4-3|NA
CASSQETLNTEAFF
TGCGCCAGCAGCCAAGAAACACTAAACACTGAAGCTTTCTTT
>TRBJ2-2|18|NA|TRBV18|TRBD2
CASSPHAIGTSGTGELFF
TGTGCCAGCTCACCACACGCCATTGGGACTAGCGGAACCGGGGAGCTGTTTTTT
>TRBJ1-2|17|NA|TRBV14|NA
CASSQRLGRVSNYGYTF
TGTGCCAGCAGCCAACGACTAGGGAGAGTTTCTAACTATGGCTACACCTTC
>TRBJ2-7|12|NA|TRBV7-8|NA
CASSLTENEQYF
TGTGCCAGCAGCTTAACGGAAAACGAGCAGTACTTC
>TRBJ1-2|11|NA|TRBV20-1|NA
CSAPVPGGYTF
TGCAGTGCGCCGGTTCCGGGTGGCTACACCTTC
>TRBJ2-2|13|once|TRBV7-6|TRBD2
CASSFDWEGELFF
TGTGCCAGCAGCTTTGACTGGGAGGGCGAGCTGTTTTTT
>TRBJ2-1|16|once|TRBV4-1|TRBD2
CASSPTLGGSRNEQFF
TGCGCCAGCAGCCCCACCCTTGGCGGGAGTCGAAATGAGCAGTTCTTC
>TRBJ2-7|13|once|TRBV2|NA
CASSRDLAYEQYF
TGTGCCAGCAGTCGGGACTTAGCTTACGAGCAGTACTTC
>TRBJ2-1|12|NA|TRBV5-1|NA
CASSFSVSEQFF
TGCGCCAGCAGCTTTAGCGTGAGTGAGCAGTTCTTC
>TRBJ1-3|16|NA|TRBV9|NA
CASSVALGLSGNTIYF
TGTGCCAGCAGCGTAGCTCTCGGCCTCTCTGGAAACACCATATATTTT
>TRBJ2-1|11|NA|TRBV20-1|NA
CSARGAGPQFF
TGCAGTGCTAGAGGAGCCGGGCCCCAGTTCTTC
>TRBJ1-2|14|NA|TRBV5-1|NA
CASSFGNPNYGYTF
TGCGCCAGCAGCTTTGGCAACCCTAACTATGGCTACACCTTC
>TRBJ2-1|15|NA|TRBV7-8|NA
CASNPAGVSYNEQFF
TGTGCCAGCAACCCCGCCGGGGTCTCCTACAATGAGCAGTTCTTC
>TRBJ1-6|15|NA|TRBV6-6|TRBD1
CASRNTGDYNSPLHF
TGTGCCAGCAGAAATACAGGGGATTATAATTCACCCCTCCACTTT
>TRBJ1-1|17|NA|TRBV6-1|NA
CASSGARSLYPHTEAFF
TGTGCCAGCAGTGGGGCCCGGTCGTTATATCCCCACACTGAAGCTTTCTTT
>TRBJ1-4|13|NA|TRBV28|NA
CASVLDVGEKLFF
TGTGCCAGCGTCTTAGACGTAGGGGAAAAACTGTTTTTT
>TRBJ1-4|16|NA|TRBV11-2|TRBD1
CASSLGLGTGFEKLFF
TGTGCCAGCAGCTTAGGTTTGGGGACAGGGTTTGAAAAACTGTTTTTT